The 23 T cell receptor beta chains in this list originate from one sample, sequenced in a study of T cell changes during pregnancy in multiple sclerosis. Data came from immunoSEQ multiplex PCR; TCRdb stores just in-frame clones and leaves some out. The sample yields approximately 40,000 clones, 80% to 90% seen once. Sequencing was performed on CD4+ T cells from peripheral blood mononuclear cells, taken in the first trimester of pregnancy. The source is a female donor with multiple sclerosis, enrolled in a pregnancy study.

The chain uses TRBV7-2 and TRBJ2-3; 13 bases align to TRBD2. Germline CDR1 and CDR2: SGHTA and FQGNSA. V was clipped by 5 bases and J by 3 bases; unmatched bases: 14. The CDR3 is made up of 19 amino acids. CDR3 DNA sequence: TGTGCCAGCAGCCGACCCGGGACTAGCGGGGTAGGGGAGACAGATACGCAGTATTTT. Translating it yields CASSRPGTSGVGETDTQYF.

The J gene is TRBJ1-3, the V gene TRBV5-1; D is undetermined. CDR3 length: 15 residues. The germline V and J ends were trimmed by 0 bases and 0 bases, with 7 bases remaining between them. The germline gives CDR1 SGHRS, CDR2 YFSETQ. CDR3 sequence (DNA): TGCGCCAGCAGCTTGGGCGGTAGCTCTGGAAACACCATATATTTT. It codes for CASSLGGSSGNTIYF.

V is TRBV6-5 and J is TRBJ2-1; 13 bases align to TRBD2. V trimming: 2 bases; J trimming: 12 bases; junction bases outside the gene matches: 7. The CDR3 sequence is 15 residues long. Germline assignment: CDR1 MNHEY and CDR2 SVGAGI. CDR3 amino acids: CASSYAGLAGSVQFF. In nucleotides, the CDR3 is TGTGCCAGCAGTTACGCGGGACTAGCGGGATCAGTGCAGTTCTTC.

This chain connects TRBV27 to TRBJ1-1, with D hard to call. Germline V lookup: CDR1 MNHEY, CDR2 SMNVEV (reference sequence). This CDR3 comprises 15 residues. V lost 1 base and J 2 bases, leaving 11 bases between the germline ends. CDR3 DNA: TGTGCCAGCAGTTTATTGAGGCCGGCAAACACTGAAGCTTTCTTT. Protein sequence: CASSLLRPANTEAFF.

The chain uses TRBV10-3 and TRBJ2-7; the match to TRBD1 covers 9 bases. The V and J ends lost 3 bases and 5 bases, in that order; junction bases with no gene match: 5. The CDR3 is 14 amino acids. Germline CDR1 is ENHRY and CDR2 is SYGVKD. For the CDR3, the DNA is TGTGCCATCAGTGACAGGGACAGGGCCCACGAGCAGTACTTC. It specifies CAISDRDRAHEQYF.

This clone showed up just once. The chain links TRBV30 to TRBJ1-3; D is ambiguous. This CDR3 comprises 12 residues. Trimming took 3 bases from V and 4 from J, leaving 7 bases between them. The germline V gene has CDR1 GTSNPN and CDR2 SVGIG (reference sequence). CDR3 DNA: TGTGCCTGGAGCCGAGGGGGAAACACCATATATTTT. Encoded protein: CAWSRGGNTIYF.

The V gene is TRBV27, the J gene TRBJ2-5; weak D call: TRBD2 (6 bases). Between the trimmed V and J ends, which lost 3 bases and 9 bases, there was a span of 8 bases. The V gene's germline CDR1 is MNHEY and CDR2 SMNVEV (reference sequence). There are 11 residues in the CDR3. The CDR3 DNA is TGTGCCAGCAGTTTTGGCGGGGCCCAGTACTTC. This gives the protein CASSFGGAQYF.

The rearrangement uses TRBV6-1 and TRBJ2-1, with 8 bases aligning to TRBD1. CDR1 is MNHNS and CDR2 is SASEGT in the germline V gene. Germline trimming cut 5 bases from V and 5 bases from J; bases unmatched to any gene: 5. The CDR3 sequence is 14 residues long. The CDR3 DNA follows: TGTGCCAGCAGTACAGGGGGGATAGACAATGAGCAGTTCTTC. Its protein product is CASSTGGIDNEQFF.

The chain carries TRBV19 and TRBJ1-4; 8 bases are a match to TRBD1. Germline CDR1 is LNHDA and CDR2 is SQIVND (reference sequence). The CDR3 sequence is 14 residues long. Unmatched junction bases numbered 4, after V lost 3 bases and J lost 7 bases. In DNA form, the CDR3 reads TGTGCCAGTAGTATCCCCGACAGGGGTGAAAAACTGTTTTTT. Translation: CASSIPDRGEKLFF. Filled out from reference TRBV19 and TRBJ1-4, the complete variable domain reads DGGITQSPKYLFRKEGQNVTLSCEQNLNHDAMYWYRQDPGQGLRLIYYSQIVNDFQKGDIAEGYSVSREKKESFPLTVTSAQKNPTAFYLCASSIPDRGEKLFFGSGTQLSVL.

CDR3 sequence reads: CASSVGRAWGQGHYGYTF. CDR3 nucleotides: TGTGCCAGCAGCGTCGGGAGAGCTTGGGGACAGGGCCACTATGGCTACACCTTC. The chain carries TRBV9 and TRBJ1-2; 9 bases line up with TRBD1. V was pared by 2 bases and J by 3 bases, with 14 bases of the junction left unmatched. The CDR3 covers 18 residues. In germline, CDR1 is SGDLS, CDR2 YYNGEE.

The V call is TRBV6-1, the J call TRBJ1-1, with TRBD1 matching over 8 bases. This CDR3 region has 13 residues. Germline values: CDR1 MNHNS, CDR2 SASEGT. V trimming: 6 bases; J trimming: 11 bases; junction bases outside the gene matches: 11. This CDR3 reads CASRFAGGADAFF. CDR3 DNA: TGTGCCAGCAGATTCGCAGGGGGCGCCGACGCTTTCTTT.

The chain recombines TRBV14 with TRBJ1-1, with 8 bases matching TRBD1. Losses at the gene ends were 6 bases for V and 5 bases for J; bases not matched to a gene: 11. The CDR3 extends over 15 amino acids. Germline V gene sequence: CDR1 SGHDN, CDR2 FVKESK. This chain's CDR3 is CASREIDRGWTEAFF. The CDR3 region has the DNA TGTGCCAGCAGAGAGATCGACAGGGGCTGGACTGAAGCTTTCTTT.

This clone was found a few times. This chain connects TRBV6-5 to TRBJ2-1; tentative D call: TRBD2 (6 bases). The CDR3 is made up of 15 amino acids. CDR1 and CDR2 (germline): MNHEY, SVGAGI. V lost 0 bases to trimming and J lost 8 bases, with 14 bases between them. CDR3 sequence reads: CASSYSNRDSYEQFF. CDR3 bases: TGTGCCAGCAGTTACTCGAATAGGGACTCCTATGAGCAGTTCTTC.

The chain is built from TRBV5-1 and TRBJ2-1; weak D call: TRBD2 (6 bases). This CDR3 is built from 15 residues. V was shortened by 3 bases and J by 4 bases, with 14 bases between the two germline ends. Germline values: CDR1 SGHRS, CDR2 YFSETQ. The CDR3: CASSSVGAGYNEQFF. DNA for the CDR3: TGCGCCAGCAGCTCCGTAGGGGCGGGGTACAATGAGCAGTTCTTC.

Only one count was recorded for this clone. The CDR3 loop is CASSSRTSGWADTQYF. The CDR3 coding sequence is TGTGCCAGCAGCTCACGGACTAGCGGCTGGGCAGATACGCAGTATTTT. The rearrangement links TRBV9 to TRBJ2-3; 10 nucleotides agree with TRBD2. With 4 bases clipped from V and 4 bases from J, the junction kept 9 bases outside the gene matches. Germline V gene data show CDR1 as SGDLS and CDR2 as YYNGEE. The length of the CDR3 is 16 residues.

The CDR3 loop reads CASSLAHQVYSGNTIYF. For the CDR3, the DNA is TGTGCCAGCAGCTTAGCCCACCAGGTATACTCTGGAAACACCATATATTTT. J is TRBJ1-3 and V is TRBV7-9; D is unresolved. The length of the CDR3 is 17 residues. The germline V gene encodes CDR1 SEHNR and CDR2 FQNEAQ (reference sequence). V lost 0 bases and J 0 bases, leaving 12 bases between the germline ends.

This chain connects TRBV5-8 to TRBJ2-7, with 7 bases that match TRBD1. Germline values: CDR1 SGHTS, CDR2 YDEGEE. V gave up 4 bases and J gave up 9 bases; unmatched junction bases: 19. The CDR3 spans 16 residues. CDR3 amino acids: CASSPGLGQSYERQYF. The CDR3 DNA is TGTGCCAGCAGCCCGGGGTTGGGACAGTCCTACGAGCGGCAGTACTTC.

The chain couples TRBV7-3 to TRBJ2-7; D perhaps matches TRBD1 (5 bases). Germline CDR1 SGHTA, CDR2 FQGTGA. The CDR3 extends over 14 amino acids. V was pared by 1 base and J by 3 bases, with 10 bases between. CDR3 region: CASSLRGSRYEQYF. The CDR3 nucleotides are TGTGCCAGCAGCTTAAGGGGCAGCCGCTACGAGCAGTACTTC.

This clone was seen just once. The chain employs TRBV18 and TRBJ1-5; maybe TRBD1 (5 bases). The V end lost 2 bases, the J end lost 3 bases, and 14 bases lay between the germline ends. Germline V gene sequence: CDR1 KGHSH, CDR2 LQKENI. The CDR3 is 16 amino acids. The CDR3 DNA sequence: TGTGCCAGCTCACCATTCGGGGGGGGTAACAATCAGCCCCAGCATTTT. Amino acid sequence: CASSPFGGGNNQPQHF. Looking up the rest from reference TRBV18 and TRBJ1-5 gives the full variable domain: NAGVMQNPRHLVRRRGQEARLRCSPMKGHSHVYWYRQLPEEGLKFMVYLQKENIIDESGMPKERFSAEFPKEGPSILRIQQVVRGDSAAYFCASSPFGGGNNQPQHFGDGTRLSIL.

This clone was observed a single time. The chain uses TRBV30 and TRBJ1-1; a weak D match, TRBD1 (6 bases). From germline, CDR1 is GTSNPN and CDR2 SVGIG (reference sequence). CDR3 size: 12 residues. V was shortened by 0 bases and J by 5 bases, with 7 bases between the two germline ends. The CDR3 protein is CAWSVRGTEAFF. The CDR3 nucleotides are TGTGCCTGGAGTGTAAGGGGGACTGAAGCTTTCTTT.

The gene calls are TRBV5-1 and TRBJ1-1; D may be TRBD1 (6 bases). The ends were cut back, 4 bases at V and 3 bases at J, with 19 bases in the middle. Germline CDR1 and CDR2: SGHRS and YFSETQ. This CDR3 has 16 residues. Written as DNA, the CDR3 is TGCGCCAGCAGCGAACTCGGGAGGGGGGCCCACACTGAAGCTTTCTTT. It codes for CASSELGRGAHTEAFF. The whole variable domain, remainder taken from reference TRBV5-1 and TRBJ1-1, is KAGVTQTPRYLIKTRGQQVTLSCSPISGHRSVSWYQQTPGQGLQFLFEYFSETQRNKGNFPGRFSGRQFSNSRSEMNVSTLELGDSALYLCASSELGRGAHTEAFFGQGTRLTVV.

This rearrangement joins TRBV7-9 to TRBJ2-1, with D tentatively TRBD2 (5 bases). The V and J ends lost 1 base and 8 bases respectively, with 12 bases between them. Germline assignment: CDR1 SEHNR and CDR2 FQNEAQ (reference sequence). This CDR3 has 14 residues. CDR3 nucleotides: TGTGCCAGCAGCTTAGGGGGTTCAGCGGATGAGCAGTTCTTC. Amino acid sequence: CASSLGGSADEQFF.

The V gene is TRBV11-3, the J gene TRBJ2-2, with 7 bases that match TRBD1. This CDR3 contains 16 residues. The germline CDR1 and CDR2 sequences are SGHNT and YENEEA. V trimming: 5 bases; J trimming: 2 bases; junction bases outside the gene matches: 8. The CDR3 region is CASSITTGYNTGELFF. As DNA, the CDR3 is TGTGCCAGCAGCATCACGACAGGGTACAACACCGGGGAGCTGTTTTTT. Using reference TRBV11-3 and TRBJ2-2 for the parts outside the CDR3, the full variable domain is EAGVVQSPRYKIIEKKQPVAFWCNPISGHNTLYWYLQNLGQGPELLIRYENEEAVDDSQLPKDRFSAERLKGVDSTLKIQPAELGDSAVYLCASSITTGYNTGELFFGEGSRLTVL.